These T cell receptor beta chains were read from a single sample in a study of blood T cell repertoires in COVID-19. TCRdb keeps only in-frame clones here, not all; method: immunoSEQ multiplex PCR. The sample lists fewer than 250,000 clones; about 87% were seen once. The sequenced sample consisted of peripheral blood. The receptors derive from a man aged 25 to 40 with COVID-19, enrolled during active disease. The CDR3 runs from the conserved cysteine through the conserved F or W. The order of the fields is J gene, clone size, V gene, D gene, CDR3 protein, CDR3 DNA. A D gene is named only where the DNA matches it firmly. The size of a clone is reported for some rows only, either as once, few or many, or as a class for expanded clones.

>TRBJ2-3|NA|TRBV7-9|NA
CASSSLIAGTRTDTQYF
TGTGCCAGCAGTTCGCTCATAGCCGGGACTCGCACAGATACGCAGTATTTT
>TRBJ1-1|NA|TRBV4-1|NA
CASSQEAAMNTEAFF
TGCGCCAGCAGCCAAGAGGCGGCTATGAACACTGAAGCTTTCTTT
>TRBJ2-7|NA|TRBV28|TRBD1
CASSLALTGGIIYEQYF
TGTGCCAGCAGTTTAGCCCTGACAGGGGGCATAATCTACGAGCAGTACTTC
>TRBJ2-2|NA|TRBV5-1|NA
CASSTRTGRVTGELFF
TGCGCCAGCAGCACCCGTACAGGTCGAGTCACCGGGGAGCTGTTTTTT
>TRBJ1-3|NA|TRBV5-1|TRBD1
CASSLGDRAFSGNTIYF
TGCGCCAGCAGCTTAGGTGACAGGGCTTTCTCTGGAAACACCATATATTTT
>TRBJ2-3|few|TRBV21-1|NA
CASSGPEGLRPSTDTQYF
TGTGCCAGCAGCGGTCCCGAAGGACTCCGCCCTAGCACAGATACGCAGTATTTT
>TRBJ2-7|NA|TRBV5-1|TRBD1
CASSLDARGRVEQYF
TGCGCCAGCAGCTTGGACGCCAGGGGGCGGGTCGAGCAGTACTTC
>TRBJ1-6|NA|TRBV6-5|NA
CASRTRQDYNSPLHF
TGTGCCAGCCGCACTCGCCAGGACTATAATTCACCCCTCCACTTT
>TRBJ2-7|NA|TRBV4-1|NA
CASSQDRGNYEQYF
TGCGCCAGCAGCCAAGATCGAGGGAACTACGAGCAGTACTTC
>TRBJ2-1|NA|TRBV27|TRBD2
CASAPGTSGHNEQFF
TGTGCCAGCGCTCCGGGGACTAGCGGGCACAATGAGCAGTTCTTC
>TRBJ2-1|NA|TRBV9|NA
CASSSRTVISSYNEQFF
TGTGCCAGCAGCTCCAGGACTGTTATCTCGTCTTACAATGAGCAGTTCTTC
>TRBJ1-2|NA|TRBV19|NA
CASRHPPTGRGYTF
TGTGCCAGTAGACACCCGCCGACAGGACGTGGCTACACCTTC
>TRBJ2-2|NA|TRBV24-1|NA
CATSAPGYTGELFF
TGTGCCACCAGTGCTCCAGGGTACACCGGGGAGCTGTTTTTT
>TRBJ2-3|NA|TRBV28|TRBD2
CASSPASGFTDTQYF
TGTGCCAGCAGTCCGGCTAGCGGTTTCACAGATACGCAGTATTTT
>TRBJ2-7|NA|TRBV10-1|NA
CASSEPYRPGEQYF
TGCGCCAGCAGTGAGCCTTACAGACCCGGCGAGCAGTACTTC
>TRBJ2-1|few|TRBV24-1|TRBD2
CATSESTSGIYNEQFF
TGTGCCACCAGTGAGTCAACTAGCGGGATTTACAATGAGCAGTTCTTC
>TRBJ1-2|once|TRBV10-3|NA
CAISERGFYGYTF
TGTGCCATCAGCGAGCGGGGTTTCTATGGCTACACCTTC
>TRBJ1-1|NA|TRBV6-1|TRBD1
CASSETGAGSIEAFF
TGTGCCAGCAGTGAGACAGGGGCCGGATCGATTGAAGCTTTCTTT
>TRBJ2-7|NA|TRBV29-1|NA
CSVGTTEQYF
TGCAGCGTTGGGACTACCGAGCAGTACTTC
>TRBJ1-5|NA|TRBV4-3|NA
CASSQLEGMPQHF
TGCGCCAGCAGCCAATTAGAGGGCATGCCCCAGCATTTT
>TRBJ1-4|many|TRBV6-5|NA
CASTRVTATNEKLFF
TGTGCCAGCACGAGGGTAACAGCAACTAATGAAAAACTGTTTTTT
>TRBJ2-1|NA|TRBV5-1|TRBD2
CASAWLRLAGGFNEQFF
TGCGCCAGCGCCTGGCTACGACTAGCGGGAGGATTCAATGAGCAGTTCTTC
>TRBJ1-2|NA|TRBV7-8|TRBD1
CASSLPGGLGGYTF
TGTGCCAGCAGCTTACCAGGGGGCTTAGGGGGCTACACCTTC
>TRBJ1-5|NA|TRBV2|TRBD1
CASSGTGGNQPQHF
TGTGCCAGCAGTGGGACAGGGGGAAATCAGCCCCAGCATTTT
>TRBJ1-5|NA|TRBV4-2|TRBD1
CASSATGDKPQHF
TGTGCCAGCAGCGCGACAGGGGACAAGCCCCAGCATTTT
>TRBJ1-2|NA|TRBV5-1|TRBD1
CASSPRENRGGYTF
TGCGCCAGCAGCCCACGGGAAAACAGGGGCGGCTACACCTTC
>TRBJ1-2|NA|TRBV5-1|TRBD1
CASSLGQGRYGYTF
TGCGCCAGCAGCTTGGGACAGGGCCGCTATGGCTACACCTTC
>TRBJ1-5|NA|TRBV5-6|TRBD1
CASSSTGGNQPQHF
TGTGCCAGCAGCTCGACAGGGGGCAATCAGCCCCAGCATTTT
>TRBJ2-5|NA|TRBV7-2|TRBD1
CASRQGARETQYF
TGTGCCAGCAGACAGGGGGCGCGAGAGACCCAGTACTTC
>TRBJ1-1|NA|TRBV5-1|NA
CASSLTGADTEAFF
TGCGCCAGCAGCTTGACAGGTGCGGACACTGAAGCTTTCTTT
>TRBJ1-2|NA|TRBV9|TRBD1
CASSVVGTEVGGYTF
TGTGCCAGCAGCGTCGTAGGGACAGAAGTGGGCGGCTACACCTTC
>TRBJ1-4|few|TRBV24-1|NA
CATSDLAVGRITNEKLFF
TGTGCCACCAGTGATTTGGCGGTGGGGCGGATTACTAATGAAAAACTGTTTTTT
>TRBJ2-7|NA|TRBV7-3|TRBD1
CASSLGRGPSYEQYF
TGTGCCAGCAGCTTAGGCAGGGGGCCTTCCTACGAGCAGTACTTC
>TRBJ1-2|many|TRBV6-5|TRBD1
CASRGQEAYGYTF
TGTGCCAGCAGGGGACAGGAGGCCTATGGCTACACCTTC
>TRBJ2-2|NA|TRBV2|TRBD1
CASSSTGTGNPGELFF
TGTGCCAGCAGTTCCACCGGGACAGGGAACCCCGGGGAGCTGTTTTTT
>TRBJ2-3|NA|TRBV5-1|TRBD2
CASSLAISGGVADTQYF
TGCGCCAGCAGCTTGGCCATTAGCGGGGGAGTTGCAGATACGCAGTATTTT
>TRBJ1-1|few|TRBV5-6|NA
CASSLVQGNTEAFF
TGTGCCAGCAGCTTGGTCCAGGGGAACACTGAAGCTTTCTTT
>TRBJ2-7|NA|TRBV2|NA
CASTYGFIGIYEQYF
TGTGCCAGCACCTACGGGTTCATTGGCATATACGAGCAGTACTTC
>TRBJ2-7|NA|TRBV30|TRBD1
CAWSEGTEYYEQYF
TGTGCCTGGAGTGAAGGGACAGAGTATTACGAGCAGTACTTC
>TRBJ1-5|NA|TRBV6-5|NA
CASSTAASNQPQHF
TGTGCCAGCAGCACGGCGGCGAGCAATCAGCCCCAGCATTTT
>TRBJ2-1|NA|TRBV5-4|TRBD2
CASSLGTGTSYNEQFF
TGTGCCAGCAGCTTGGGTACCGGGACTAGCTACAATGAGCAGTTCTTC
>TRBJ1-5|NA|TRBV19|NA
CASSVTGLEQNQPQHF
TGTGCCAGTAGTGTCACAGGGCTTGAGCAGAATCAGCCCCAGCATTTT
>TRBJ1-4|NA|TRBV5-4|TRBD1
CASSLNEGAGGEKLFF
TGTGCCAGCAGCTTGAACGAGGGGGCGGGTGGTGAAAAACTGTTTTTT
>TRBJ1-5|NA|TRBV6-5|TRBD1
CASSRQGLDQPQHF
TGTGCCAGCAGTCGACAGGGTTTGGATCAGCCCCAGCATTTT
>TRBJ1-2|NA|TRBV19|NA
CASSILSEDGYTF
TGTGCCAGTAGTATCCTGTCGGAGGATGGCTACACCTTC
>TRBJ1-2|NA|TRBV6-2/TRBV6-3|NA
CASSYPESGYGYTF
TGTGCCAGCAGTTACCCTGAATCCGGCTATGGCTACACCTTC
>TRBJ2-7|NA|TRBV27|NA
CASSSGLTYEQYF
TGTGCCAGCAGTTCGGGACTTACCTACGAGCAGTACTTC
>TRBJ2-2|NA|TRBV11-2|NA
CASSLADTGELFF
TGTGCCAGCAGCTTAGCGGACACCGGGGAGCTGTTTTTT
>TRBJ2-2|NA|TRBV19|TRBD2
CASSIEKRGPTGELFF
TGTGCCAGTAGTATTGAAAAGCGGGGCCCCACCGGGGAGCTGTTTTTT
>TRBJ1-2|NA|TRBV5-1|TRBD1
CASSPDRAVHGYTF
TGCGCCAGCAGCCCCGACAGGGCGGTCCATGGCTACACCTTC
>TRBJ1-1|NA|TRBV4-3|TRBD1
CASSQDGTGFRTEAFF
TGCGCCAGCAGCCAAGACGGGACAGGGTTCAGGACTGAAGCTTTCTTT
>TRBJ1-5|NA|TRBV6-6|NA
CASSPDIFQHF
TGTGCCAGCAGTCCAGACATCTTCCAGCATTTT
>TRBJ1-6|NA|TRBV9|TRBD1
CASSAGQGKNSPLHF
TGTGCCAGCAGCGCCGGACAGGGAAAGAATTCACCCCTCCACTTT